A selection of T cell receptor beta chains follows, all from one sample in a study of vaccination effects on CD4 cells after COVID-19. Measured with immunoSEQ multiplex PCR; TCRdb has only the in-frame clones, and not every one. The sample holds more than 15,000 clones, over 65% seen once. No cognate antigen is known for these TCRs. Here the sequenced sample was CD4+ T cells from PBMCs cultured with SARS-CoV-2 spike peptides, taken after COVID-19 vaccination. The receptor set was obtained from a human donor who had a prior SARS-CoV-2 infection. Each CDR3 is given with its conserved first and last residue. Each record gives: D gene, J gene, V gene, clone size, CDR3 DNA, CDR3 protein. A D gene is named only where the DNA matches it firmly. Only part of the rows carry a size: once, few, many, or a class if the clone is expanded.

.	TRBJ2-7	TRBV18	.	TGTGCCAGCTCACCCAAGACAGCAATCTCCTACGAGCAGTACTTC	CASSPKTAISYEQYF
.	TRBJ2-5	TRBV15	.	TGTGCCACCAGCAGAGATTTAGGAGGGGCTGAGACCCAGTACTTC	CATSRDLGGAETQYF
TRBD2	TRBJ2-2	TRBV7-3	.	TGTGCCAGCAGCTTAAAGGCTAACGCGGCGGGAGGCCTGAACACCGGGGAGCTGTTTTTT	CASSLKANAAGGLNTGELFF
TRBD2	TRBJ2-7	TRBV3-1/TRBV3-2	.	TGTGCCAGCAGCCAAGAAGGAGCGGGGGCCTCCTACGAGCAGTACTTC	CASSQEGAGASYEQYF
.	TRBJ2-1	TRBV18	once	TGTGCCAGCTCACCGGATAATTACAATGAGCAGTTCTTC	CASSPDNYNEQFF
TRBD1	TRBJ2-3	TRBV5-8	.	TGTGCCAGCAGCTTCAATGACGACAGGGCGGCAGATACGCAGTATTTT	CASSFNDDRAADTQYF
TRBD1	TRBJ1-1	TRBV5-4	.	TGTGCCAGCAGCTCCCCCGGGACAGGGAACACTGAAGCTTTCTTT	CASSSPGTGNTEAFF
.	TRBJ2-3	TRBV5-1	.	TGCGCCAGCAGCTTGGCAGATACGCAGTATTTT	CASSLADTQYF
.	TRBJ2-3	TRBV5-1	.	TGCGCCAGCAGCTTGGAGCCGGCCCCGGGGGATACGCAGTATTTT	CASSLEPAPGDTQYF
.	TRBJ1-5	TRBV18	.	TGTGCCAGCTCACCAGCGAGTTTTCAGCCCCAGCATTTT	CASSPASFQPQHF